The present TCR beta chain was sequenced within a study of blood T cell repertoires in COVID-19. Germline CDR1 SGHNT, CDR2 YYREEE (reference sequence). CDR3 length equals 14 residues. V was clipped by 4 bases and J by 2 bases, with 13 bases between them. Assay used: immunoSEQ multiplex PCR; TCRdb lists only in-frame clones, some missing. The sample shows about 200,000 clones, around 86% of them seen only once. Sequencing was carried out using PBMCs or T cells enriched from blood (not recorded which). The receptor's source is a woman aged 40 to 50 in a cohort exposed to, infected with or recovered from COVID-19 (not recorded which). The chain uses TRBV5-4 and TRBJ2-7; weak D call: TRBD1 (6 bases). The CDR3 bases are TGTGCCAGCAGCCGGGGTGGACAGACCTACGAGCAGTACTTC. Its protein product is CASSRGGQTYEQYF.